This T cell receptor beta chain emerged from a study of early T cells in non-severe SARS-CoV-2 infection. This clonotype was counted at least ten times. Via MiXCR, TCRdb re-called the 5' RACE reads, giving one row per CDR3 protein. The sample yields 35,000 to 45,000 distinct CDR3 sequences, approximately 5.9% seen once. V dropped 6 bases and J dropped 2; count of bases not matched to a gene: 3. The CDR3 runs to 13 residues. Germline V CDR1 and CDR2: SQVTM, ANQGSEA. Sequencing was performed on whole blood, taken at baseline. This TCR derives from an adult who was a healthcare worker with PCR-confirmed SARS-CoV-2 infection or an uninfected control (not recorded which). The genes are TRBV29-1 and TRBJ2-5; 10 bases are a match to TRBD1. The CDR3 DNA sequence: TGCAGCGTGGGGACAGGGGTTCAAGAGACCCAGTACTTC. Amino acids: CSVGTGVQETQYF.